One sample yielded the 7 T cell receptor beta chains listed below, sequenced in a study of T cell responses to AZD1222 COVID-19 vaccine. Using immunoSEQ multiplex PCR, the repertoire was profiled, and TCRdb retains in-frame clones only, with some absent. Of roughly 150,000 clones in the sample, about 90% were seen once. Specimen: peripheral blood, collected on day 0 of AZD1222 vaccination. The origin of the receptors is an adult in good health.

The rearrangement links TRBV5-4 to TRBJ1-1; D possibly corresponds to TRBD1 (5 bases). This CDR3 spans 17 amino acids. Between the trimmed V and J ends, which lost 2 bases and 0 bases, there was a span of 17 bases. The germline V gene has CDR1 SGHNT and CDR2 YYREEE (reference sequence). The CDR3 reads CASSFKRRGRMNTEAFF. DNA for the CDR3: TGTGCCAGCAGCTTCAAGAGAAGGGGACGGATGAACACTGAAGCTTTCTTT.

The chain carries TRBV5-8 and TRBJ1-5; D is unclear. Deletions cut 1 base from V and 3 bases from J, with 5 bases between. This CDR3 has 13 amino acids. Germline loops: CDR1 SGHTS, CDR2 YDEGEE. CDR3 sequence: CASSLRLNQPQHF. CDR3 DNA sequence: TGTGCCAGCAGCTTGAGACTCAATCAGCCCCAGCATTTT.

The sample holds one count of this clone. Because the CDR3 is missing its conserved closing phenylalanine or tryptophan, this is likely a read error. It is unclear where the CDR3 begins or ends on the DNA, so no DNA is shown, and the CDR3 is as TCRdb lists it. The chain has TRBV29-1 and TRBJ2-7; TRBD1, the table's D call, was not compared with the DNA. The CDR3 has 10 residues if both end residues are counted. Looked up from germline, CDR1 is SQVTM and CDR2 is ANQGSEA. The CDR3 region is CSVASLSLRR.

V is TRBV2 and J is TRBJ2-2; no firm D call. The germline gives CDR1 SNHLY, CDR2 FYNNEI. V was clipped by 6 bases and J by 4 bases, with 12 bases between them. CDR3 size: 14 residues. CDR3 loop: CASSREKVTGELFF. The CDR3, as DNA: TGTGCCAGCAGCCGAGAAAAAGTCACCGGGGAGCTGTTTTTT.

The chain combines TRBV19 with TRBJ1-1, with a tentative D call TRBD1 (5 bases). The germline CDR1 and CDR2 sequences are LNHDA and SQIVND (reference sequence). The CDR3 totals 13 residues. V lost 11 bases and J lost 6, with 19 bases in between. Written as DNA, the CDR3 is TGTGCCTTCCCCGGGACGGAACCGTCTGAAGCTTTCTTT. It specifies CAFPGTEPSEAFF.

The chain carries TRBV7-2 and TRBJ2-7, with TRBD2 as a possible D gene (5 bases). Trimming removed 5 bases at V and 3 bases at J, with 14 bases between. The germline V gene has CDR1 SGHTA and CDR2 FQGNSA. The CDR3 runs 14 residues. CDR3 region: CASSAQSGLYEQYF. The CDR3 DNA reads TGTGCCAGCAGCGCCCAGAGCGGACTCTACGAGCAGTACTTC.

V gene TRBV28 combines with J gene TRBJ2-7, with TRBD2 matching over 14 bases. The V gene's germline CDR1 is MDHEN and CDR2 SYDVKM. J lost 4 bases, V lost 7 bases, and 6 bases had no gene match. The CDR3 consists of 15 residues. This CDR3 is CASKGTSGRSYEQYF. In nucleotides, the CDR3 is TGTGCCAGCAAAGGGACTAGCGGGAGATCTTACGAGCAGTACTTC.